This T cell receptor beta chain comes out of a study of cytomegalovirus exposure and HLA in healthy donors. Across the study: Around 77% of around 400 genotyped donors fell in the Caucasian-associated ancestry cluster.

Findings of the study overall: Many donors shared some public TCRs, even though most TCR sequences were rare. A later analysis reportedly identified an Asian-associated ancestry cluster as carrying fewer N-insertions than the approximately 620-donor mean. Later analysis suggested most CMV-associated TCR beta chains were HLA-restricted.

The PCR contained 60 Vbeta and 13 Jbeta primers. Profiled with immunoSEQ multiplex PCR; TCRdb holds only in-frame clones, not every one. The sample table sets out 60,000 to 75,000 clones. Regarding this clone: Antigen specificity is unknown.

The CDR3 runs to 13 residues. Germline lookup yields CDR1 SGHTA and CDR2 FQGNSA. Trimming cost V 8 bases and J 6 bases; bases outside gene matches: 6. The specimen was PBMCs. This clonotype was obtained from a female donor in good health and CMV-seropositive. The V call is TRBV7-2, the J call TRBJ2-5; 10 positions match TRBD1. CDR3 DNA: TGTGCCAGCTCGACAGGGGGCGAAAAGACCCAGTACTTC. This encodes CASSTGGEKTQYF.